The clone carrying this TCR beta chain occurred many times. What it recognizes is unknown. These data originate in a study of blood T cells in healthy people across ages. The CDR3 length is 15 residues. Germline-derived CDR1 and CDR2 are MDHEN and SYDVKM. Trimming stripped 8 bases from V and 1 base from J, with 12 bases between. General observations from the study: CMV infection status of these donors was not known.

The authors ran a second PCR of roughly 6 to 12 cycles using a sample-barcoded 5' primer and a J-beta primer mix. Via MiXCR, TCRdb re-called the 5' RACE reads, giving one row per CDR3 protein. The table has about 1.8 million distinct CDR3 sequences, 49% seen once. The chain employs TRBV28 and TRBJ2-6, with TRBD2 as a possible D gene (6 bases). The receptor was derived from a woman in her 40s in good health. Sequencing was done on a sample of blood. CDR3 loop: CASSRGGSGANVLTF. DNA of the CDR3: TGTGCCAGCTCCCGAGGAGGGTCTGGGGCCAACGTCCTGACTTTC.